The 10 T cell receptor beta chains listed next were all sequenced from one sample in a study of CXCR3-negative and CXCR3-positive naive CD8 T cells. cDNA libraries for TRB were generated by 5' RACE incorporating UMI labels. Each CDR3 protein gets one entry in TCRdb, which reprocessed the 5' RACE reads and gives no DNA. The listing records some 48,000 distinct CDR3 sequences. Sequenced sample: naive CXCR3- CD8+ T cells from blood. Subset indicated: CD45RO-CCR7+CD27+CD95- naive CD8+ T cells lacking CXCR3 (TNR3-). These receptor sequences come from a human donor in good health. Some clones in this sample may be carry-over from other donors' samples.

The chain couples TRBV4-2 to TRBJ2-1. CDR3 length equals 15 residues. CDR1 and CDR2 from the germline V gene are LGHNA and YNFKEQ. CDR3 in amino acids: CASSQEGGAYNEQFF.

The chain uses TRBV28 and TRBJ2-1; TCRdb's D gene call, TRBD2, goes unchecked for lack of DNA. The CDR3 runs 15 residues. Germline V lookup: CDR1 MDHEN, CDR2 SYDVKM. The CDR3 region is CASSFRRESINEQFF.

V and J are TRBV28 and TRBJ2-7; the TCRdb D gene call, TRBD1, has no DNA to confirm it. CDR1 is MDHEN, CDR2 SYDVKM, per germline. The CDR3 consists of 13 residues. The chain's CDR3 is CASSFIATVEQYF.

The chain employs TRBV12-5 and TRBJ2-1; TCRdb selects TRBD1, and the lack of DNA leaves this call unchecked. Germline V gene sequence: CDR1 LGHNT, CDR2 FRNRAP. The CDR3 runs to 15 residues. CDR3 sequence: CASARLTGTYNEQFF. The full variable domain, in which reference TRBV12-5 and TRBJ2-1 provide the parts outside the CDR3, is DARVTQTPRHKVTEMGQEVTMRCQPILGHNTVFWYRQTMMQGLELLAYFRNRAPLDDSGMPKDRFSAEMPDATLATLKIQPSEPRDSAVYFCASARLTGTYNEQFFGPGTRLTVL.

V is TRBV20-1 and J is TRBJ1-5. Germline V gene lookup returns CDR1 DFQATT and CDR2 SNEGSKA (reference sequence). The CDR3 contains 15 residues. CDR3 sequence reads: CSASDPSVLNQPQHF.

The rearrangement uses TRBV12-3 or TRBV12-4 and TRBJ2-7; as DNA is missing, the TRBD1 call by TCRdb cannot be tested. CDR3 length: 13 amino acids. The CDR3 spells CASSYPGGNAAYF.

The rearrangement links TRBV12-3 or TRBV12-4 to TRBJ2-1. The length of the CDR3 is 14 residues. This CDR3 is CASSFADLNNEQFF.

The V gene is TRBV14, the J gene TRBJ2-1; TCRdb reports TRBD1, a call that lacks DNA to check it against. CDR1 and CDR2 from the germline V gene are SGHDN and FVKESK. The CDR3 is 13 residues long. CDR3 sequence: CASSQASGQGPFF.

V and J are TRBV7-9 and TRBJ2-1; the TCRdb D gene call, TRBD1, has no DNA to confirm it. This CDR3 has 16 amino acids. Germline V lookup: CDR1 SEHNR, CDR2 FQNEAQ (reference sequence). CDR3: CASSLVPGGLGNEHFF.

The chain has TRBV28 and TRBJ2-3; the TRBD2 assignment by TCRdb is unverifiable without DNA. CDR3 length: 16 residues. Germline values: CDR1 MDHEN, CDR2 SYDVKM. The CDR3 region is CASSFPAGGYTDTQYF.